Below, 31 T cell receptor beta chains from the same sample are listed, as sequenced in a study of CXCR3-negative and CXCR3-positive naive CD8 T cells. 5' RACE that incorporated UMI labels was used to prepare the TRB cDNA libraries. TCRdb reprocessed the 5' RACE reads; each CDR3 protein has one entry and no DNA is given. This sample carries just over 40,000 distinct CDR3 sequences, with under 2% going to the ten biggest clones. The sample consisted of naive CXCR3- CD8+ T cells from blood. Specified subset: CD45RO-CCR7+CD27+CD95- naive CD8+ T cells lacking CXCR3 (TNR3-). The source is a human donor in good health. Some clones in this sample may be carry-over from other donors' samples.

The genes are TRBV12-3 or TRBV12-4 and TRBJ1-3; TCRdb's D call of TRBD1 is untestable without DNA. This CDR3 spans 15 amino acids. CDR3 residues: CASSRPGGSGNTIYF.

The V call is TRBV7-8, the J call TRBJ1-2; the TCRdb D gene call, TRBD1, has no DNA to confirm it. This CDR3 is 14 amino acids long. The germline gives CDR1 SGHVS, CDR2 FQNEAQ. CDR3 residues: CASSLAPPGAANTF.

The chain recombines TRBV3-1 with TRBJ2-1; TCRdb gives TRBD1 as the D gene, but with no DNA this cannot be confirmed. CDR3 size: 16 residues. Germline V lookup: CDR1 LGHDT, CDR2 YNNKEL (reference sequence). CDR3 amino acids: CASSQGWTGGNDEQFF.

The V and J genes are TRBV5-1 and TRBJ1-2; TCRdb picks TRBD1, but there is no DNA to check that call. Looked up from germline, CDR1 is SGHRS and CDR2 is YFSETQ. The CDR3 sequence is 14 residues long. The chain's CDR3 is CASSYGDRPYGYTF.

The V and J genes are TRBV28 and TRBJ2-1; TCRdb calls TRBD2, which cannot be checked without DNA. The CDR3 has 22 residues. Per germline, CDR1 MDHEN and CDR2 SYDVKM. The CDR3 loop reads CASSLPEQRGLAGLLSYNEQFF.

The chain joins TRBV12-3 or TRBV12-4 to TRBJ2-2; without DNA, the TCRdb call of TRBD1 cannot be checked. The length of the CDR3 is 16 residues. The CDR3 here is CASTSPYFRTTGELFF.

CDR3 amino acids: CSVSGGLSAFF. The rearrangement links TRBV29-1 to TRBJ1-1; the D call from TCRdb, TRBD1, cannot be confirmed without DNA. The germline V gene has CDR1 SQVTM and CDR2 ANQGSEA. The CDR3 covers 11 residues.

The chain carries TRBV27 and TRBJ2-3; TCRdb picks TRBD2, but there is no DNA to check that call. In germline, CDR1 is MNHEY, CDR2 SMNVEV (reference sequence). The CDR3 consists of 17 residues. The CDR3 sequence: CASSLSLAGYVTDTQYF.

The genes are TRBV7-2 and TRBJ2-7; TCRdb reports TRBD1, a call that lacks DNA to check it against. CDR1 SGHTA and CDR2 FQGNSA come from the germline V gene. The CDR3 has 14 amino acids. The CDR3 protein is CASSTMGPLGEQYF.

The J gene is TRBJ2-7, the V gene TRBV5-1. Germline CDR1 is SGHRS and CDR2 is YFSETQ. The CDR3 has 13 amino acids. CDR3 region: CASSLDGPYEQYF.

This sequence joins TRBV23-1 and TRBJ2-5; lacking DNA, the TRBD2 call made by TCRdb goes unchecked. TRBV23-1 belongs to the ORF category, with a function that is uncertain. The CDR3 covers 15 residues. The CDR3 is CASSQSWGGQETQYF.

The chain links TRBV15 to TRBJ2-7; TCRdb's D call, TRBD2, is unchecked because there is no DNA. Germline lookup yields CDR1 LNHNV and CDR2 YYDKDF (reference sequence). The CDR3 runs to 12 residues. The CDR3: CATSGTNNEQYF.

The chain joins TRBV29-1 to TRBJ1-4; TCRdb picks TRBD1, but there is no DNA to check that call. The CDR3 has 14 residues. Germline CDR1 reads SQVTM; CDR2 reads ANQGSEA. The CDR3 loop is CSVEARTGDEKLFF.

The chain has TRBV7-3 and TRBJ2-1; TCRdb names TRBD1, which stays unverified in the absence of DNA. The CDR3 spans 13 residues. The germline V gene encodes CDR1 SGHTA and CDR2 FQGTGA. The CDR3 spells CASGSDRYNEQFF.

This chain joins TRBV4-2 and TRBJ2-6; TCRdb's D gene call, TRBD1, goes unchecked for lack of DNA. CDR1 and CDR2 (germline): LGHNA, YNFKEQ. CDR3 size: 18 residues. CDR3 protein: CASSQVVQAFSGANVLTF.

This chain uses TRBV5-1 with TRBJ2-7; TCRdb proposes TRBD1, but this gene call is untestable without DNA. The germline gives CDR1 SGHRS, CDR2 YFSETQ. The length of the CDR3 is 15 residues. The CDR3 spells CASSLVDNGGYEQYF. Based on the CDR3 plus reference TRBV5-1 and TRBJ2-7, the full variable domain is KAGVTQTPRYLIKTRGQQVTLSCSPISGHRSVSWYQQTPGQGLQFLFEYFSETQRNKGNFPGRFSGRQFSNSRSEMNVSTLELGDSALYLCASSLVDNGGYEQYFGPGTRLTVT.

This rearrangement joins TRBV7-2 to TRBJ2-3; there is no DNA to check the TCRdb D call of TRBD1. CDR1 is SGHTA, CDR2 FQGNSA, per germline. The CDR3 contains 16 residues. The CDR3 here is CASSPKAAQRGDTQYF.

V gene TRBV18 combines with J gene TRBJ2-3. The CDR3 loop spans 14 amino acids. Germline V gene lookup returns CDR1 KGHSH and CDR2 LQKENI. CDR3 sequence: CASSPLVGADTQYF.

The chain is built from TRBV6-4 and TRBJ2-1; TCRdb calls TRBD2, which cannot be checked without DNA. The CDR3 contains 15 residues. The V gene's germline CDR1 is MRHNA and CDR2 SNTAGT. The CDR3 loop reads CASSATSGGNNEQFF.

V gene TRBV29-1 combines with J gene TRBJ1-1; TCRdb's D call of TRBD1 is untestable without DNA. There are 15 residues in the CDR3. Germline V gene data show CDR1 as SQVTM and CDR2 as ANQGSEA. The CDR3 reads CSVGGGQSGDTEAFF.

V is TRBV5-5 and J is TRBJ2-5; the TCRdb D gene call, TRBD1, has no DNA to confirm it. This CDR3 has 13 amino acids. Germline CDR1 SGHKS, CDR2 YYEKEE (reference sequence). The CDR3 reads CASSPSTGATQYF.

The V call is TRBV28, the J call TRBJ2-7. Germline-derived CDR1 and CDR2 are MDHEN and SYDVKM. This CDR3 contains 12 residues. The CDR3 protein is CASSLGPLEQYF. Full variable domain (outside the CDR3, taken from reference TRBV28 and TRBJ2-7): DVKVTQSSRYLVKRTGEKVFLECVQDMDHENMFWYRQDPGLGLRLIYFSYDVKMKEKGDIPEGYSVSREKKERFSLILESASTNQTSMYLCASSLGPLEQYFGPGTRLTVT.

V is TRBV6-2 or TRBV6-3 and J is TRBJ2-5; the D call of TRBD1 rests on TCRdb alone, since no DNA is present to check it. Germline CDR1 is MNHEY and CDR2 is SVGEGT. The CDR3 contains 13 residues. The CDR3 sequence: CASEGESLWAQYF.

The chain employs TRBV12-3 or TRBV12-4 and TRBJ1-2. The CDR3 is 12 amino acids. The CDR3 sequence: CASSLASVGYTF.

The chain has TRBV5-1 and TRBJ2-7; TCRdb outputs TRBD1, but without DNA this stays unchecked. The V gene's germline CDR1 is SGHRS and CDR2 YFSETQ. The CDR3 is made up of 14 amino acids. CDR3 sequence: CASKFRDREDEQYF.

The rearrangement links TRBV28 to TRBJ1-2. CDR1 and CDR2 (germline): MDHEN, SYDVKM. The CDR3 has 12 residues. CDR3 in amino acids: CASSMKGYGYTF.

V and J are TRBV6-2 or TRBV6-3 and TRBJ1-2; as DNA is missing, the TRBD1 call by TCRdb cannot be tested. Germline V gene sequence: CDR1 MNHEY, CDR2 SVGEGT. The CDR3 totals 16 residues. The CDR3 is CASSYSSRGPNYGYTF.

This chain joins TRBV6-6 and TRBJ1-5; TCRdb returns TRBD1, unconfirmable since there is no DNA. The CDR3 consists of 12 residues. The germline V gene has CDR1 MNHNY and CDR2 SVGAGI (reference sequence). The CDR3 spells CASSYPVQPQHF.

This rearrangement joins TRBV3-1 to TRBJ2-1; the D gene TCRdb calls, TRBD2, cannot be checked with no DNA. This CDR3 comprises 17 residues. Germline lookup yields CDR1 LGHDT and CDR2 YNNKEL (reference sequence). The CDR3 reads CASSPPGLAGDYNEQFF.

The chain carries TRBV7-9 and TRBJ2-7. The germline V gene has CDR1 SEHNR and CDR2 FQNEAQ (reference sequence). The CDR3 loop spans 14 amino acids. The CDR3: CASTTSLNPYEQYF.

The chain recombines TRBV6-5 with TRBJ2-1; TCRdb selects TRBD1, and the lack of DNA leaves this call unchecked. Germline V CDR1 and CDR2: MNHEY, SVGAGI. The CDR3 has 14 amino acids. CDR3 residues: CASAPGPGYNEQFF.